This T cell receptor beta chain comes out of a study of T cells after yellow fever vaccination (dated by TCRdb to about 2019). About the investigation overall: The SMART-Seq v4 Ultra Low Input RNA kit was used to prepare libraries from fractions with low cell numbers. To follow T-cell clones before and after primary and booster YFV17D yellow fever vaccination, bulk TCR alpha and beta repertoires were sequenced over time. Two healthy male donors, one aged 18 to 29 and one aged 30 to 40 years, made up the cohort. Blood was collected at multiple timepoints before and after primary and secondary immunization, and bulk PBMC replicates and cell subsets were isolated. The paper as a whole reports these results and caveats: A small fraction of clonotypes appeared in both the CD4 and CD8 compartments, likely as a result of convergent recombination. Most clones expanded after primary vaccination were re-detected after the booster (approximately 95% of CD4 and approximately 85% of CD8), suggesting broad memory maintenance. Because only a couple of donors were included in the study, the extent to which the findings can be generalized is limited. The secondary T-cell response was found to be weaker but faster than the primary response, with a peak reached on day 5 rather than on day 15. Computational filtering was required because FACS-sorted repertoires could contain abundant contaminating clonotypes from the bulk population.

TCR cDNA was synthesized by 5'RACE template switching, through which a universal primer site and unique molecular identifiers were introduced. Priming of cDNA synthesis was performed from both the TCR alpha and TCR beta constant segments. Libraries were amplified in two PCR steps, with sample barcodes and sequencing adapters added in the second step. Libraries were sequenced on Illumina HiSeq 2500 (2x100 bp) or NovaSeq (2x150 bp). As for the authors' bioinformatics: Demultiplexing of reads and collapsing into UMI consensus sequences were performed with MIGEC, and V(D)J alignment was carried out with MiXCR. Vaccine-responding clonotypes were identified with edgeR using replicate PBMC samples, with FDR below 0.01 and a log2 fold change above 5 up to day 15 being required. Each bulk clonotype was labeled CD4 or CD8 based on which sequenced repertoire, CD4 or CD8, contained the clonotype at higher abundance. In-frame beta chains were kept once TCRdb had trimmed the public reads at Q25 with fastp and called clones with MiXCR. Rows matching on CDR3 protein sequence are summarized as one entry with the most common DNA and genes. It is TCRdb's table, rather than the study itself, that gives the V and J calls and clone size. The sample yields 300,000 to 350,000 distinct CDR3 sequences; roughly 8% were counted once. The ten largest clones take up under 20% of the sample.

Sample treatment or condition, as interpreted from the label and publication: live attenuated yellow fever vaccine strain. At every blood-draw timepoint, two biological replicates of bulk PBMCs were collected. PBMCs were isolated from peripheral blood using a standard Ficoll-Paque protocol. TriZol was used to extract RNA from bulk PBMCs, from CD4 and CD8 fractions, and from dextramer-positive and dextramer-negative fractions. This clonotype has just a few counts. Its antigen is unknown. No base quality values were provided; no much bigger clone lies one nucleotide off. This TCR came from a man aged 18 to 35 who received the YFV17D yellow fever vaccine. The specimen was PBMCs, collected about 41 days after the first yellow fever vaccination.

The nucleotide sequence is TGTGCCAGCAGCATAAACAGGGGGCGTAACAATCAGCCCCAGCATTTT. Translated, this is CASSINRGRNNQPQHF. The rearranged chain carries TRBV13 and TRBJ1-5; 9 of the junction bases match TRBD1. The germline V end is reduced by 5 bases and the J end by 3 bases; junction bases left unmatched: 8. Inclusive of the bounding cysteine and phenylalanine, the CDR3 is 16 residues long. Only the CDR3 region is kept as DNA, spanning 48 bases read in frame from base 1. The germline V gene (reference sequence) supplies CDR1 PRHDT and CDR2 FYEKMQ.